This TCR beta chain was obtained from a study of blood T cell repertoires in COVID-19. Measured with immunoSEQ multiplex PCR; TCRdb has only the in-frame clones, and not every one. The sample includes approximately 12,000 clones, 82% of them seen just once. CDR1 is KGHSH and CDR2 is LQKENI in the germline V gene. This CDR3 spans 14 amino acids. The V gene end was trimmed by 4 bases and the J gene end by 5 bases; junction bases not matched to a gene: 5. This chain uses TRBV18 with TRBJ2-5, with 9 bases lining up with TRBD1. The TCR sequence derives from a human donor in a cohort sampled during active COVID-19. Sequencing was performed on peripheral blood. CDR3 nucleotides: TGTGCCAGCTCACAACAGGGGGCGGATGAGACCCAGTACTTC. It encodes CASSQQGADETQYF.